Listed below are T cell receptor beta chains from one sample, sequenced in a study of blood T cell repertoires in COVID-19. Some clones are missing from TCRdb's copy, which holds only in-frame ones; the method was immunoSEQ multiplex PCR. The sample records about 220,000 clones, about 86% being singletons. What was sequenced was peripheral blood. These receptors all stem from a woman between 45 and 60 years old with acute or convalescent COVID-19. CDR3s include the opening cysteine and the closing phenylalanine or tryptophan. D genes are given only for firm matches. Some rows have no size entry. The others give once, few or many, or a class for an expanded clone.

j_call clone_size v_call d_call cdr3_aa cdr3_nt
TRBJ2-7 - TRBV28 - CASSLGSRTTSSYEQYF TGTGCCAGCAGCCTCGGGTCGCGGACCACTAGCTCCTACGAGCAGTACTTC
TRBJ2-2 - TRBV11-2 TRBD2 CASSPSRLAGDTGELFF TGTGCCAGCAGCCCGTCGAGACTAGCGGGCGACACCGGGGAGCTGTTTTTT
TRBJ2-2 - TRBV9 TRBD1 CASSDDDRGNTGELFF TGTGCCAGCAGCGATGACGACAGGGGGAACACCGGGGAGCTGTTTTTT
TRBJ1-4 - TRBV15 - CATSRDLSRGAEKLFF TGTGCCACCAGCAGAGATCTCTCCAGGGGCGCCGAAAAACTGTTTTTT
TRBJ1-1 - TRBV7-9 - CASSLDLFPKTEAFF TGTGCCAGCAGCTTAGATCTGTTCCCTAAGACTGAAGCTTTCTTT
TRBJ2-7 few TRBV19 TRBD2 CASSIPLAGGKEQYF TGTGCCAGTAGTATCCCACTAGCGGGAGGGAAGGAGCAGTACTTC
TRBJ2-7 - TRBV7-8 TRBD1 CASSLVAGTGFYEQYF TGTGCCAGCAGCTTAGTTGCGGGGACAGGGTTCTACGAGCAGTACTTC
TRBJ2-7 - TRBV27 TRBD1 CASSTRQGAYEQYF TGTGCCAGCAGCACACGACAGGGGGCCTACGAGCAGTACTTC
TRBJ2-7 - TRBV2 TRBD1 CASSARGQGKRYEQYF TGTGCCAGCAGTGCCCGCGGACAGGGGAAGAGGTACGAGCAGTACTTC
TRBJ1-5 - TRBV5-5 TRBD1 CASSFSGQGGQPQHF TGTGCCAGCAGCTTTTCCGGACAGGGCGGTCAGCCCCAGCATTTT
TRBJ1-1 - TRBV18 - CASSPRPDMNTEAFF TGTGCCAGCTCACCACGCCCAGATATGAACACTGAAGCTTTCTTT
TRBJ2-7 - TRBV27 TRBD2 CASSFWLAGRYEQYF TGTGCCAGCAGTTTTTGGCTAGCGGGACGCTACGAGCAGTACTTC
TRBJ1-2 - TRBV25-1 - CASSGGGPGYTF TGTGCCAGCAGTGGGGGGGGCCCTGGCTACACCTTC
TRBJ2-1 - TRBV19 - CASSRVDSLRGSSYNEQFF TGTGCCAGTAGTCGGGTGGACTCGTTGAGGGGGAGCTCCTACAATGAGCAGTTCTTC
TRBJ2-1 - TRBV19 - CASRLTGGGGDNEQFF TGTGCCAGTAGACTTACCGGCGGGGGCGGAGACAATGAGCAGTTCTTC
TRBJ2-7 - TRBV2 TRBD1 CASSQDRASYEQYF TGTGCCAGCAGCCAGGACAGGGCCTCCTACGAGCAGTACTTC
TRBJ1-1 - TRBV12-5 TRBD1 CASWDRKVTEAFF TGTGCTAGCTGGGACAGAAAGGTCACTGAAGCTTTCTTT
TRBJ1-1 - TRBV11-3 - CASSLTPRGTEAFF TGTGCCAGCAGCTTGACCCCACGGGGGACTGAAGCTTTCTTT
TRBJ1-1 - TRBV28 TRBD1 CASSLTGSAEAFF TGTGCCAGCAGTCTGACAGGGTCAGCTGAAGCTTTCTTT
TRBJ2-2 - TRBV27 TRBD2 CASSPRTSGSRELFF TGTGCCAGCAGTCCACGGACTAGCGGGAGCAGGGAGCTGTTTTTT
TRBJ1-5 - TRBV27 - CASKDINSNQPQHF TGTGCCAGCAAGGACATCAATAGCAATCAGCCCCAGCATTTT
TRBJ2-7 few TRBV10-1 TRBD2 CASSPSLAGAGQYF TGCGCCAGCAGTCCTTCGCTAGCGGGAGCGGGGCAGTACTTC
TRBJ1-1 - TRBV7-9 - CASSSTESNTEAFF TGTGCCAGCAGTTCAACAGAGTCGAACACTGAAGCTTTCTTT
TRBJ2-2 - TRBV4-1 - CASSQEGFGGTGELFF TGCGCCAGCAGCCAAGAGGGATTCGGGGGCACCGGGGAGCTGTTTTTT
TRBJ2-1 - TRBV6-1 - CASSERGSAANEQFF TGTGCCAGCAGTGAACGAGGGTCCGCCGCGAATGAGCAGTTCTTC
TRBJ2-6 - TRBV3-1/TRBV3-2 - CASSQERTHTGSGANVLTF TGTGCCAGCAGCCAAGAGAGAACCCATACCGGGAGTGGGGCCAACGTCCTGACTTTC
TRBJ2-5 few TRBV19 TRBD2 CASSTLERTSGGQETQYF TGTGCCAGTAGTACCCTCGAAAGGACTAGCGGGGGACAAGAGACCCAGTACTTC
TRBJ2-2 - TRBV24-1 - CATGTPNTGELFF TGTGCCACCGGGACACCGAACACCGGGGAGCTGTTTTTT
TRBJ2-2 - TRBV2 TRBD1 CASRYGTDTGELFF TGTGCCAGCAGGTACGGGACAGACACCGGGGAGCTGTTTTTT
TRBJ1-2 - TRBV30 - CAWTRGEGYGYTF TGTGCCTGGACTCGGGGGGAGGGGTATGGCTACACCTTC
TRBJ2-2 - TRBV18 TRBD2 CASSPLGRANTGELFF TGTGCCAGCTCACCGCTCGGGAGGGCGAACACCGGGGAGCTGTTTTTT
TRBJ1-4 - TRBV28 - CASSWNGGKGEKLFF TGTGCCAGCAGCTGGAACGGGGGGAAGGGTGAAAAACTGTTTTTT
TRBJ2-7 - TRBV30 TRBD1 CAWSVFRRPGGSYEQYF TGTGCCTGGAGTGTATTTAGGCGGCCAGGGGGTTCCTACGAGCAGTACTTC
TRBJ2-3 - TRBV9 - CASSVEGSLDTQYF TGTGCCAGCAGCGTGGAGGGGTCCCTTGATACGCAGTATTTT
TRBJ1-1 - TRBV19 TRBD1 CASSTRDRVRGLRTEAFF TGTGCCAGTAGTACCCGGGACAGGGTAAGGGGTTTAAGGACTGAAGCTTTCTTT
TRBJ2-3 few TRBV7-7 TRBD2 CASSLRLAGGPSDTQYF TGTGCTAGCAGCTTAAGGCTAGCGGGAGGGCCGAGTGATACGCAGTATTTT
TRBJ2-7 - TRBV12-5 TRBD1 CASGPGTAYIYEQYF TGTGCTAGTGGTCCCGGGACAGCCTATATCTACGAGCAGTACTTC
TRBJ2-1 - TRBV7-6 TRBD1 CASSLGGQGAGEQFF TGTGCCAGCAGCTTAGGAGGACAGGGGGCGGGTGAGCAGTTCTTC
TRBJ2-7 - TRBV6-5 - CASSLTDTKQYF TGTGCCAGCAGTCTCACTGACACGAAGCAGTACTTC
TRBJ1-4 - TRBV25-1 - CASQRRGEKLFF TGTGCCAGCCAAAGACGGGGGGAAAAACTGTTTTTT
TRBJ2-3 - TRBV10-3 TRBD2 CAIRSRLAGEGITDTQYF TGTGCCATCAGGAGCAGACTAGCGGGAGAAGGGATCACAGATACGCAGTATTTT
TRBJ2-4 - TRBV3-1/TRBV3-2 - CASSHTGLAKNIQYF TGTGCCAGCAGCCATACGGGACTAGCCAAAAACATTCAGTACTTC
TRBJ1-1 - TRBV5-6 - CASSLNYRANTEAFF TGTGCCAGCAGCTTGAATTACAGGGCGAACACTGAAGCTTTCTTT
TRBJ2-7 few TRBV5-1 - CASSLDRNYEQYF TGCGCCAGCAGCTTGGACAGGAACTACGAGCAGTACTTC
TRBJ1-5 - TRBV28 TRBD1 CASSTGQGFQPQHF TGTGCCAGCAGCACGGGACAGGGATTTCAGCCCCAGCATTTT
TRBJ1-2 - TRBV12-3/TRBV12-4 - CASSADPDGGYTF TGTGCCAGCAGCGCGGATCCCGACGGCGGCTACACCTTC
TRBJ2-2 - TRBV29-1 - CSAEAHALSGELFF TGCAGCGCCGAGGCACACGCGTTATCCGGGGAGCTGTTTTTT
TRBJ1-2 - TRBV28 TRBD1 CASTRDRGYTF TGTGCCAGCACTCGGGACAGGGGATACACCTTC
TRBJ2-1 once TRBV29-1 - CSVDSRPSSYNEQFF TGCAGCGTTGATTCGAGGCCGTCCTCCTACAATGAGCAGTTCTTC
TRBJ1-2 - TRBV24-1 - CATSDQDTAYGYTF TGTGCCACCAGTGACCAAGACACGGCGTATGGCTACACCTTC
TRBJ2-2 - TRBV24-1 - CATSGPSVAEQNTGELFF TGTGCCACCAGTGGCCCGAGTGTGGCGGAGCAGAACACCGGGGAGCTGTTTTTT
TRBJ2-7 - TRBV27 - CASSLHREAYEQYF TGTGCCAGCAGTTTACACAGGGAAGCCTACGAGCAGTACTTC